What follows is one T cell receptor beta chain and its context. Next came a second PCR, run for roughly 6 to 11 cycles, which used a sample-barcoded 5' primer along with a J-beta primer mix. MiXCR was run by TCRdb on the 5' RACE reads, yielding one entry per CDR3 protein. The sample lists 1 million or so distinct CDR3 sequences; approximately 25% were seen once. Peripheral blood from each donor was collected in a volume of approximately 10 milliliters. The data are from a study of blood T cells in healthy people across ages. These same records also appear under a second study, on T cells of mothers and their children. That publication notes: The shaping of TCR recombination output by thymic selection is similar in related and unrelated pairs.

The receptor was derived from a girl aged 2 to 10 in good health. Input material: blood.

CDR3 coding DNA: TGCAGCGTTGATGTGTCGGGAGTGGAGAACGAGCAGTACTTC. Translating it yields CSVDVSGVENEQYF. The chain has TRBV29-1 and TRBJ2-5, with D perhaps TRBD2 (6 bases). The J call may not be correct, given that the DNA end is closer to TRBJ2-7. The CDR3 has 14 amino acids. CDR1 SQVTM and CDR2 ANQGSEA come from the germline V gene.